Presented here are 24 T cell receptor beta chains from one specimen sequenced in a study of T cells in Graves' hyperthyroidism and ophthalmopathy (dated by TCRdb to the late 2010s). Libraries were built with multiplex PCR. The reads were generated on an Illumina HiSeq 2000. Amplification of TCR beta CDR3 regions was carried out from RNA transcripts. A first-round RT-PCR of the TCR CDR3 used the HTBI primer set with the Qiagen OneStep RT-PCR kit. TCRdb took the public reads, trimmed them with fastp at Q25, ran MiXCR for clone calling and kept in-frame beta chains. Every CDR3 protein is listed once, alongside the most common genes and DNA of its rows. The sample table records some 600,000 distinct CDR3 sequences; roughly 14% of these occur just once. The ten largest clones represent around 5.4% of the sample. Sample: blood. The receptors here all came from a woman aged 25 to 39 with Graves' hyperthyroidism that later progressed to Graves' ophthalmopathy.

In this sample, this clonotype turned up a few times. A read error may be the cause here, since a much bigger clone is one base away. V gene TRBV11-2 combines with J gene TRBJ2-7; 7 nucleotides line up with TRBD1. The CDR3 spans 15 residues. CDR1 is SGHAT, CDR2 FQNNGV, per germline. The CDR3 protein is CTSSLVGTVSYEQYF. CDR3 DNA: TGTACCAGCAGCTTAGTTGGGACAGTATCCTACGAGCAGTACTTC.

This clonotype appeared many times. The chain uses TRBV12-3 or TRBV12-4 and TRBJ1-5; 7 bases match TRBD1. The CDR3 is 16 residues long. V trimming: 4 bases; J trimming: 6 bases; junction bases outside the gene matches: 12. The CDR3, as DNA: TGTGCCAGCAGTTCGGGACAGAACTTAGGGGGTCAGCCCCAGCATTTT. Encoded protein: CASSSGQNLGGQPQHF.

This clonotype has ten or more counts. This sequence joins TRBV11-3 and TRBJ2-3, with 12 bases lining up with TRBD2. Trimming at V came to 5 bases and at J to 5 bases, leaving 5 bases not matched to a gene. CDR1 and CDR2 (germline): SGHNT, YENEEA. CDR3 length equals 15 residues. The CDR3: CASSTSGRWGDTQYF. CDR3 sequence (DNA): TGTGCCAGCAGCACTAGCGGGAGGTGGGGAGATACGCAGTATTTT.

This clonotype was detected a few times. V and J are TRBV25-1 and TRBJ1-2; no reliable D call. Trimming pared 6 bases from V and 3 bases from J, leaving 14 bases between. The CDR3 totals 14 residues. Germline V gene lookup returns CDR1 MGHDK and CDR2 SYGVNS. CDR3 sequence: CASSPPDTDYGYTF. The CDR3, as DNA: TGTGCCAGCAGCCCGCCCGACACTGACTATGGCTACACCTTC.

This clonotype was detected ten times or more. The chain carries TRBV7-2 and TRBJ2-5; 8 bases line up with TRBD1. There are 13 residues in the CDR3. Germline V gene lookup returns CDR1 SGHTA and CDR2 FQGNSA. Trimming removed 4 bases from V and 5 bases from J; junction bases left unmatched: 3. The CDR3 DNA reads TGTGCCAGCAGCTCCAGGGGGCACGAGACCCAGTACTTC. Translating gives CASSSRGHETQYF.

The V call is TRBV7-9, the J call TRBJ2-1; 7 bases match TRBD1. Germline loops: CDR1 SEHNR, CDR2 FQNEAQ (reference sequence). The CDR3 is 14 residues long. The ends lost 1 base at V and 7 bases at J; junction bases unmatched: 4. The CDR3 reads CASSLGAGGNEQFF. The CDR3 DNA is TGTGCCAGCAGCTTAGGGGCAGGGGGAAATGAGCAGTTCTTC.

This chain connects TRBV5-1 to TRBJ2-1; possibly TRBD1 for D (6 bases). This CDR3 comprises 16 residues. Germline V CDR1 and CDR2: SGHRS, YFSETQ. The V gene lost 7 bases and the J gene lost 5 bases, with 22 bases spanning the gap. The CDR3 spells CASSSGVTGLHNEQFF. CDR3 DNA: TGCGCCAGCTCCTCAGGTGTAACAGGGCTCCACAATGAGCAGTTCTTC.

This clonotype was observed a few times. This rearrangement joins TRBV20-1 to TRBJ2-3, with D maybe TRBD2 (6 bases). Germline CDR1 and CDR2: DFQATT and SNEGSKA (reference sequence). V dropped 3 bases and J dropped 3 bases, with 13 bases sitting between them. The CDR3 has 14 amino acids. DNA of the CDR3: TGCAGTGCTAGTCGACTAGATAGGACAGATACGCAGTATTTT. This codes for CSASRLDRTDTQYF.

The gene calls are TRBV27 and TRBJ2-7; maybe TRBD2 (7 bases). Germline V gives CDR1 MNHEY, CDR2 SMNVEV (reference sequence). V gave up 2 bases and J gave up 6 bases, with 14 bases separating them. The CDR3 is 14 amino acids. The DNA of the CDR3 is TGTGCCAGCAGTTTAGAGGGAGGGGGTGCCGAGCAGTACTTC. As protein: CASSLEGGGAEQYF.

This clonotype occurred many times. The rearrangement links TRBV11-2 to TRBJ2-5, with D unresolved. V gave up 1 base and J gave up 0 bases, with 9 bases separating them. Per the germline V gene, CDR1 is SGHAT and CDR2 is FQNNGV. The CDR3 totals 15 residues. This CDR3 reads CASSLVPGYQETQYF. In DNA, the CDR3 is TGTGCCAGCAGCTTAGTACCAGGTTACCAAGAGACCCAGTACTTC.

This clonotype turned up a few times. V usage is TRBV25-1 and J usage is TRBJ1-2; D perhaps matches TRBD1 (6 bases). V was cut by 8 bases and J by 6 bases, with 19 bases left in between. Germline V gene lookup returns CDR1 MGHDK and CDR2 SYGVNS. CDR3 length: 14 residues. This CDR3 is CASSTGSGANGYTF. CDR3 nucleotides: TGTGCCAGCTCTACCGGGTCGGGGGCTAATGGCTACACCTTC.

In this sample, this clonotype turned up many times. The J gene is TRBJ2-5, the V gene TRBV29-1; 14 positions match TRBD2. The V and J ends lost 6 bases and 5 bases, in that order; junction bases with no gene match: 11. CDR1 is SQVTM and CDR2 is ANQGSEA in the germline V gene. The length of the CDR3 is 16 residues. CDR3 residues: CSVPGTSGRVGETQYF. The DNA of the CDR3 is TGCAGCGTCCCTGGGACTAGCGGGAGAGTTGGGGAGACCCAGTACTTC. Using reference TRBV29-1 and TRBJ2-5 for the parts outside the CDR3, the full variable domain is SAVISQKPSRDICQRGTSLTIQCQVDSQVTMMFWYRQQPGQSLTLIATANQGSEATYESGFVIDKFPISRPNLTFSTLTVSNMSPEDSSIYLCSVPGTSGRVGETQYFGPGTRLLVL.

This clonotype showed up many times. The chain employs TRBV10-3 and TRBJ2-7, with 11 nucleotides matching TRBD2. Germline V gives CDR1 ENHRY, CDR2 SYGVKD. The CDR3 spans 14 residues. V trimming: 6 bases; J trimming: 1 base; junction bases outside the gene matches: 2. This CDR3 is CAISGTSGSYEQYF. The CDR3, as DNA: TGTGCCATCAGCGGGACTAGCGGATCCTACGAGCAGTACTTC.

This clonotype was recorded at least ten times. The chain carries TRBV12-3 or TRBV12-4 and TRBJ1-5; D remains ambiguous. The V gene lost 4 bases and the J gene lost 5 bases, with 18 bases spanning the gap. The CDR3 extends over 16 amino acids. This chain's CDR3 is CASSSRSSPHDQPQHF. CDR3 in DNA: TGTGCCAGCAGTTCGAGGTCCTCACCCCACGATCAGCCCCAGCATTTT.

This clonotype was seen many times. V gene TRBV9 combines with J gene TRBJ1-1; D remains unclear. V was trimmed by 0 bases and J by 2 bases, leaving 11 bases between them. CDR1 is SGDLS and CDR2 is YYNGEE in the germline V gene. CDR3 length: 15 residues. The CDR3, as DNA: TGTGCCAGCAGCGTAGTTGAAGGGCCAAACACTGAAGCTTTCTTT. It yields the protein CASSVVEGPNTEAFF.

This clonotype was picked up many times. The chain combines TRBV7-2 with TRBJ2-5, with TRBD2 matching 13 bases. CDR3 size: 16 residues. In germline, CDR1 is SGHTA, CDR2 FQGNSA. The V segment lost 5 bases and the J segment 5 bases; nucleotides outside the gene matches: 8. This CDR3 reads CASSARTSGSGETQYF. CDR3 nucleotide sequence: TGTGCCAGCAGCGCCCGGACTAGCGGGAGTGGGGAGACCCAGTACTTC.

The chain uses TRBV20-1 and TRBJ1-1; TRBD1 matches at 8 bases. This CDR3 region has 14 residues. Losses at the gene ends were 4 bases for V and 4 bases for J; bases not matched to a gene: 8. Germline CDR1 DFQATT, CDR2 SNEGSKA (reference sequence). The CDR3, as DNA: TGCAGTGCTATCTCAGGGGGCTGGAGCACTGAAGCTTTCTTT. This codes for CSAISGGWSTEAFF.

This clonotype was picked up a small number of times. This chain links TRBV4-1 with TRBJ1-4; TRBD1 agrees at 9 bases. Per the germline V gene, CDR1 is MGHRA and CDR2 is YSYEKL. This CDR3 is 15 amino acids long. V shed 2 bases and J 8 bases; nucleotides not matched to a gene: 6. In DNA, the CDR3 is TGCGCCAGCAGCCAATTAGACAGGGGGTTAGAAAAACTGTTTTTT. As protein: CASSQLDRGLEKLFF.

Comments on this clonotype: Relative to the germline gene, one junction end is altered; a read error may explain this. The chain couples TRBV7-9 to TRBJ2-7; D gene unclear. In germline, CDR1 is SEHNR, CDR2 FQNEAQ (reference sequence). The CDR3 loop spans 14 amino acids. The CDR3 region has the DNA TGTGCCAGCGGCTTAAGTCTAGTCCCCTACGAGCAGTACTTC. This gives the protein CASGLSLVPYEQYF.

The sample holds many counts of this clonotype. The chain links TRBV7-9 to TRBJ2-1; weak D call: TRBD2 (7 bases). The CDR3 loop spans 15 amino acids. Trimming took 2 bases from V and 9 from J, leaving 17 bases between them. Germline CDR1 SEHNR, CDR2 FQNEAQ (reference sequence). The CDR3 sequence: CASSLSLAEGGEQFF. The CDR3 coding sequence is TGTGCCAGCAGCTTATCCCTAGCGGAGGGGGGTGAGCAGTTCTTC.

This clonotype was seen repeatedly, ten times or more. V and J are TRBV20-1 and TRBJ2-7; D is uncertain. The ends were cut back, 0 bases at V and 4 bases at J, with 1 base in the middle. The CDR3 sequence is 10 residues long. CDR1 is DFQATT and CDR2 is SNEGSKA in the germline V gene (reference sequence). CDR3 bases: TGCAGTGCTAGAGAATACGAGCAGTACTTC. Protein product: CSAREYEQYF.

The DNA for the CDR3 is TGTGCCAGCAGTTTTAGCGGGCCCCTCAGGAATGAGCAGTTCTTC. It is translated as CASSFSGPLRNEQFF. The chain carries TRBV12-3 or TRBV12-4 and TRBJ2-1; 7 nucleotides line up with TRBD2. CDR3 length: 15 amino acids. The J segment lost 7 bases and the V segment lost 3 bases, leaving 9 bases of the junction unmatched.

The chain combines TRBV4-2 with TRBJ1-1, with 7 nucleotides matching TRBD1. Germline V gene data show CDR1 as LGHNA and CDR2 as YNFKEQ. With 3 bases clipped from V and 5 bases from J, the junction kept 12 bases outside the gene matches. CDR3 length equals 16 residues. The CDR3 DNA reads TGTGCCAGCAGCCAGGCCACAGGGGTTGGAGGGACTGAAGCTTTCTTT. Translating gives CASSQATGVGGTEAFF.

This clonotype came up a few times. This chain joins TRBV12-3 or TRBV12-4 and TRBJ1-4; tentative D call: TRBD1 (5 bases). This CDR3 comprises 14 residues. V gave up 6 bases and J gave up 8 bases, with 16 bases separating them. This chain's CDR3 is CASRGHGVSEKLFF. As DNA, the CDR3 is TGTGCCAGCAGAGGACACGGCGTAAGCGAAAAACTGTTTTTT.